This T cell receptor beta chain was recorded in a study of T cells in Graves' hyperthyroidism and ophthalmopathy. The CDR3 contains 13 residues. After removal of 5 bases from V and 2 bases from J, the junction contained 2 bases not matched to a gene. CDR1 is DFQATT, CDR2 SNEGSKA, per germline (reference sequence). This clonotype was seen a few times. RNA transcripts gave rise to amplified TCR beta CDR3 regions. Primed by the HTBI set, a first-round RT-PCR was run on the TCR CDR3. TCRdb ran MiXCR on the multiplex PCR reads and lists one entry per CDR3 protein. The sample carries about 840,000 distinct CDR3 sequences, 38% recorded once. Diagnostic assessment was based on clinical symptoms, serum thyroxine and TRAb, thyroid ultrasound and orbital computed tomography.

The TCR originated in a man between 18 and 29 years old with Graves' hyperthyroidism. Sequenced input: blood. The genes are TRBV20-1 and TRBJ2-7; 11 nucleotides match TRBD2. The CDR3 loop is CSAELAGAYEQYF. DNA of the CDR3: TGCAGTGCTGAACTAGCGGGGGCCTACGAGCAGTACTTC.